The 18 T cell receptor beta chains below come from one sample, sequenced in a study of blood T cell repertoires in COVID-19. Sequencing used immunoSEQ multiplex PCR; TCRdb keeps in-frame clones, though not all of them. The data contain tens of thousands of clones, approximately 85% of them singletons. The sample comprised peripheral blood. The receptors derive from a woman older than 75 with COVID-19, enrolled during active disease.

The table lists this clone with a few counts. V usage is TRBV5-4 and J usage is TRBJ2-3, with 12 bases that match TRBD1. The CDR3 extends over 16 amino acids. With V trimmed by 4 bases and J by 4 bases, 7 bases remained unmatched. Germline V gives CDR1 SGHNT, CDR2 YYREEE (reference sequence). CDR3 loop: CASSTGTGGIADTQYF. The DNA of the CDR3 is TGTGCCAGCAGCACAGGGACAGGGGGCATTGCAGATACGCAGTATTTT. Filled out from reference TRBV5-4 and TRBJ2-3, the complete variable domain reads ETGVTQSPTHLIKTRGQQVTLRCSSQSGHNTVSWYQQALGQGPQFIFQYYREEENGRGNFPPRFSGLQFPNYSSELNVNALELDDSALYLCASSTGTGGIADTQYFGPGTRLTVL.

The chain uses TRBV7-6 and TRBJ1-6; 10 bases are a match to TRBD1. Trimming took 1 base from V and 9 from J; bases not matched to a gene: 3. This CDR3 has 15 residues. Per germline, CDR1 SGHVS and CDR2 FNYEAQ. CDR3 amino acids: CASSLGDRGVSPLHF. DNA of the CDR3: TGTGCCAGCAGCTTAGGGGACAGGGGAGTTTCACCCCTCCACTTT.

The V gene is TRBV25-1, the J gene TRBJ1-3; D remains unclear. V dropped 4 bases and J dropped 4 bases, with 11 bases sitting between them. This CDR3 is built from 14 residues. Looked up from germline, CDR1 is MGHDK and CDR2 is SYGVNS. The CDR3 coding sequence is TGTGCCAGCAGTGGTTCGAGGGCAGGAAACACCATATATTTT. It specifies CASSGSRAGNTIYF.

A single count supports this clone. V gene TRBV6-2 or TRBV6-3 combines with J gene TRBJ2-4; 13 nucleotides agree with TRBD2. The trim removed 4 bases at V and 4 bases at J, leaving 4 bases unmatched. The CDR3 runs 16 residues. Per the germline V gene, CDR1 is MNHEY and CDR2 is SVGEGT. This CDR3 reads CASSFTSGGGKNIQYF. Here the CDR3 DNA reads TGTGCCAGCAGTTTCACTAGCGGGGGGGGTAAAAACATTCAGTACTTC.

The CDR3 DNA sequence: TGTGCCAGCAGCTCACAGGGTTTTTCTGGAAACACCATATATTTT. Translated, it gives CASSSQGFSGNTIYF. This chain links TRBV7-6 with TRBJ1-3; TRBD1 might be the D (6 bases). Germline V gene data show CDR1 as SGHVS and CDR2 as FNYEAQ. The V and J ends lost 4 bases and 1 base respectively, with 11 bases between them. The CDR3 has 15 amino acids.

This clone was found a few times. The V gene is TRBV7-2, the J gene TRBJ2-2; 11 bases are a match to TRBD2. Looked up from germline, CDR1 is SGHTA and CDR2 is FQGNSA. V gave up 5 bases and J gave up 5 bases; unmatched junction bases: 7. This CDR3 is 16 amino acids long. The CDR3 loop reads CASSPLLAGETGELFF. CDR3 bases: TGTGCCAGCAGCCCTCTACTAGCGGGGGAAACCGGGGAGCTGTTTTTT.

This rearrangement joins TRBV6-6 to TRBJ2-7; a possible D gene is TRBD1 (7 bases). This CDR3 is 15 amino acids long. The V end lost 3 bases, the J end lost 5 bases, and 17 bases lay between the germline ends. The V gene's germline CDR1 is MNHNY and CDR2 SVGAGI (reference sequence). The CDR3 coding sequence is TGTGCCAGCAGTTATCTGACAGGGACTTCCAACGAGCAGTACTTC. Translated, it gives CASSYLTGTSNEQYF.

This clone was observed a single time. The chain carries TRBV3-1 (or the pseudogene TRBV3-2) and TRBJ1-2; D ambiguous. The germline V gene encodes CDR1 LGHDT and CDR2 YNNKEL (reference sequence). CDR3 length: 12 amino acids. V was trimmed by 1 base and J by 4 bases, leaving 4 bases between them. The CDR3 sequence is CASSQALYGYTF. The CDR3 DNA sequence: TGTGCCAGCAGCCAAGCCCTCTATGGCTACACCTTC.

The rearrangement links TRBV5-5 to TRBJ2-3; D may be TRBD2 (6 bases). The CDR3 covers 14 residues. The V gene's germline CDR1 is SGHKS and CDR2 YYEKEE (reference sequence). Trimming removed 4 bases at V and 4 bases at J, with 13 bases between. The CDR3 region is CASSPRGSSDTQYF. The CDR3 DNA follows: TGTGCCAGCAGCCCCCGGGGGTCCTCAGATACGCAGTATTTT.

This clone was counted between two and nine times. The chain carries TRBV11-3 and TRBJ2-7; 7 nucleotides line up with TRBD2. V dropped 1 base and J dropped 9; count of bases not matched to a gene: 6. The CDR3 is 13 amino acids. Per the germline V gene, CDR1 is SGHNT and CDR2 is YENEEA. CDR3 nucleotides: TGTGCCAGCAGCTTAGGTGCGGGAGATAGGCAGTACTTC. Translated: CASSLGAGDRQYF. Full variable domain (remainder filled in from reference TRBV11-3 and TRBJ2-7): EAGVVQSPRYKIIEKKQPVAFWCNPISGHNTLYWYLQNLGQGPELLIRYENEEAVDDSQLPKDRFSAERLKGVDSTLKIQPAELGDSAVYLCASSLGAGDRQYFGPGTRLTVT.

This chain uses TRBV5-3 with TRBJ2-7; perhaps TRBD1 as D (5 bases). TRBV5-3 is designated an ORF whose function remains uncertain. This CDR3 region has 16 residues. The V gene lost 4 bases and the J gene lost 0 bases, with 17 bases spanning the gap. CDR3 amino acids: CARSLSGALSSYEQYF. CDR3 DNA sequence: TGTGCCAGAAGCCTGAGTGGGGCCTTGAGCTCCTACGAGCAGTACTTC.

This rearrangement joins TRBV10-2 to TRBJ2-3; maybe TRBD1 (5 bases). Germline V CDR1 and CDR2: WSHSY, SAAADI. Trimming left V 9 bases short and J 3 bases short, with 10 bases between. The CDR3 spans 12 residues. The CDR3 DNA reads as TGCGCCAGGGGGCCCTCAACAGATACGCAGTATTTT. The encoded protein is CARGPSTDTQYF.

V is TRBV21-1 and J is TRBJ2-7; TRBD1 reflects the table's D call only, with no check against the DNA. TRBV21-1 is reported as a pseudogene. The CDR3 loop spans 17 amino acids. The CDR3 loop reads CASSKDRRTGPSYEQYF. For the CDR3, the DNA is TGTGCCAGCAGCAAAGATCGCAGGACAGGGCCATCCTACGAGCAGTACTTC.

The chain employs TRBV7-3 and TRBJ2-3; 7 bases line up with TRBD1. Germline CDR1 SGHTA, CDR2 FQGTGA. Trimming took 3 bases from V and 3 from J; bases not matched to a gene: 3. The CDR3 loop spans 14 amino acids. The CDR3 sequence is CASSFGRGTDTQYF. The CDR3 nucleotides are TGTGCCAGCAGCTTCGGCAGGGGGACAGATACGCAGTATTTT.

A few counts support this clone. The chain carries TRBV11-2 and TRBJ1-3, with D possibly TRBD1 on 6 matching bases. Trimming cost V 5 bases and J 0 bases, with 14 bases left between them. This CDR3 is 16 amino acids long. Germline CDR1 and CDR2: SGHAT and FQNNGV. Here the CDR3 reads CASSPRGLHSGNTIYF. The CDR3 DNA reads as TGTGCCAGCAGCCCGAGGGGGTTACACTCTGGAAACACCATATATTTT.

The V call is TRBV7-2, the J call TRBJ2-3; TRBD2 matches at 11 bases. CDR3 size: 16 residues. CDR1 SGHTA and CDR2 FQGNSA come from the germline V gene. Trimming cost V 4 bases and J 4 bases; bases outside gene matches: 7. The CDR3 reads CASSSGLAGVSDTQYF. The CDR3 coding sequence is TGTGCCAGCAGCTCCGGACTAGCGGGCGTATCAGATACGCAGTATTTT.

V usage is TRBV10-1 and J usage is TRBJ2-2, with D uncertain. Per germline, CDR1 WNHNN and CDR2 SYGVQD (reference sequence). CDR3 length: 14 amino acids. Trimming took 3 bases from V and 2 from J, leaving 7 bases between them. In nucleotides, the CDR3 is TGCGCCAGCAGTGACTACTTTAACACCGGGGAGCTGTTTTTT. Translation: CASSDYFNTGELFF.

This clone was seen only a few times. The chain carries TRBV27 and TRBJ1-6, with TRBD1 matching 7 bases. The germline gives CDR1 MNHEY, CDR2 SMNVEV (reference sequence). The trim removed 8 bases at V and 9 bases at J, leaving 10 bases unmatched. CDR3 length: 14 residues. CDR3 sequence: CASGSGGPSSPLHF. The CDR3 DNA follows: TGTGCCAGCGGGTCAGGGGGACCTAGTTCACCCCTCCACTTT.